The clone carrying this TCR beta chain was seen repeatedly, ten times or more. Its antigen remains unknown. This specimen belongs to a study of neurological immune-mediated disorders. Germline assignment: CDR1 SGHNT and CDR2 YENEEA. The junction had 2 bases not matched to a gene; V was cut back by 5 bases and J by 5 bases. The CDR3 is 12 amino acids. The cDNA was produced through 5'RACE with 10-nucleotide random UMIs. Whenever a sequencing run was performed, it yielded over 160 million TCR-beta sequences from 15-18 subjects. TCRdb ran MiXCR on the 5' RACE reads and lists one entry per CDR3 protein. The sample holds around 50,000 distinct CDR3 sequences, approximately 15% seen once. Findings and caveats of the study: No CDR3 amino acid sequences recurred among expanded clones across subjects, suggesting private repertoires in all groups. Levels of TCR clonal expansion peaked in HTLV-1-associated myelopathy and reached their lowest in multiple sclerosis, under those of healthy controls.

The TCR sequence derives from a man aged 55-75 years in good health. Sequences were obtained from PBMCs. The chain recombines TRBV11-3 with TRBJ1-1; 7 bases are a match to TRBD1. The CDR3 region has the DNA TGTGCCAGCAGCCAGGGGGGGACTGAAGCTTTCTTT. This encodes CASSQGGTEAFF.